Listed below are T cell receptor beta chains from one sample, sequenced in a study of TIL therapy for anti-PD-1-resistant metastatic lung cancer. Profiling relied on immunoSEQ multiplex PCR, and the TCRdb table lists in-frame clones only, not all of them. The repertoire holds tens of thousands of clones, with around 80% as singletons. Sequences were derived from blood, sampled at baseline. Source of these receptors: a woman aged 25 to 80 with non-small cell lung cancer. Each CDR3 is given without its conserved first and last residue. Some rows have no size entry. The others give once, few or many, or a class for an expanded clone.

V gene	clone size	J gene	CDR3 protein
TRBV6-6	once	TRBJ2-1	ASSYAPGQGFDEQF
TRBV7-9	-	TRBJ2-7	ASTLRQGATYEQY
TRBV5-6	-	TRBJ2-3	ASSLVGLGTDTQY
TRBV19	few	TRBJ2-7	ASSLSSGSSYEQY
TRBV6-5	-	TRBJ1-3	ASSYSGDPSGNTIY
TRBV27	-	TRBJ1-6	ASSLAKGNSPLH
TRBV6-5	-	TRBJ1-2	ASSYWQTYGYT
TRBV10-3	few	TRBJ1-1	AIGDPGPSNTEAF
TRBV5-8	-	TRBJ1-1	ASSLGGPDTEAF
TRBV11-2	-	TRBJ2-3	ASSRSGHTDTQY
TRBV5-6	-	TRBJ2-2	ASSPDSRNTGELF
TRBV18	-	TRBJ2-5	ASSPVTSGKETQY
TRBV30	-	TRBJ2-5	AWSTGGETQY
TRBV28	-	TRBJ2-7	ASLGLAGSYEQY
TRBV5-4	-	TRBJ2-3	ASSPGGSPHTDTQY
TRBV28	-	TRBJ2-5	ASSPTVQATQETQY
TRBV7-2	-	TRBJ1-1	ASSFHMNTEAF
TRBV19	-	TRBJ1-1	ASSPNLGAEAF
TRBV7-9	-	TRBJ2-5	ASSSPGGQETQY
TRBV30	-	TRBJ2-5	AWSVQQVRETQY
TRBV18	-	TRBJ1-2	ASLPGQEYGYT
TRBV5-4	-	TRBJ2-3	ASSLPGLAGAASTDTQY
TRBV28	-	TRBJ2-1	ASNKDAGSNNEQF
TRBV27	-	TRBJ1-2	ASSPRTGGYGYT
TRBV7-3	once	TRBJ1-2	ASSRDSLGGYT
TRBV7-9	-	TRBJ2-7	ASSTDGSYEQY
TRBV2	-	TRBJ2-6	ASIEGSGANVLT
TRBV4-3	-	TRBJ1-5	ASSQNRGQGQPQH
TRBV25-1	-	TRBJ2-5	ASSEVGQGGETQY
TRBV12-5	-	TRBJ2-2	ASGFFGDTGELF
TRBV7-8	once	TRBJ2-7	ASSHRRSSYEQY
TRBV28	-	TRBJ2-7	ASSYYRGSDEQY
TRBV14	-	TRBJ1-1	ASSQLGLLNTEAF
TRBV18	-	TRBJ1-2	ASSPGQGNYGYT
TRBV4-1	-	TRBJ1-1	ASSQVFSRSTEAF
TRBV29-1	-	TRBJ1-2	SATELDYGYT
TRBV27	-	TRBJ2-5	ASSGRQGTQETQY
TRBV28	-	TRBJ2-3	ASSPASKAGIPTDTQY
TRBV29-1	-	TRBJ1-2	SVWTGVTYGYT
TRBV19	-	TRBJ1-5	ASSRGLLGGSNQPQH
TRBV5-1	-	TRBJ2-3	ASTGSGALQPDTQY
TRBV19	-	TRBJ1-2	AISSGVSNYGYT
TRBV28	-	TRBJ1-2	ASSHGAGGTHYGYT
TRBV4-1	few	TRBJ1-6	ASSQRTGSENSPLH
TRBV29-1	-	TRBJ1-2	SVEGAGGDYGYT
TRBV10-3	-	TRBJ1-2	AITGTGYGYT
TRBV4-2	-	TRBJ1-3	ASSPDTSSGNTIY
TRBV2	-	TRBJ1-2	ASSVIAGQGNYGYT
TRBV2	-	TRBJ2-1	ASEVGLAGIDEQF
TRBV29-1	-	TRBJ2-5	SARDVGEETQY
TRBV14	-	TRBJ1-1	ASSETVGTEAF
TRBV7-2	-	TRBJ1-3	ASSLEAPAASGNTIY
TRBV6-6	few	TRBJ2-7	ASGLRGLDYEQY
TRBV9	-	TRBJ2-7	ASSVTGTSGEQY
TRBV5-1	-	TRBJ1-5	ASSTDGNQPQH
TRBV4-1	-	TRBJ2-1	ASSLQGDPINEQF
TRBV28	-	TRBJ2-7	ASSFSRDKDEQY
TRBV6-5	-	TRBJ1-1	ASSYISGAEAF
TRBV28	once	TRBJ1-4	ASSPITATNEKLF
TRBV7-9	-	TRBJ2-1	ASSPGTTYNEQF